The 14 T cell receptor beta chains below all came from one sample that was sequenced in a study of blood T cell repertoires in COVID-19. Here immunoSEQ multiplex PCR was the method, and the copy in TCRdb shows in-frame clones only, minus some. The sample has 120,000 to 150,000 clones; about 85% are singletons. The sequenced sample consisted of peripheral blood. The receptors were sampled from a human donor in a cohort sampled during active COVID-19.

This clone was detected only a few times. The CDR3 bases are TGTGCCAGCAGCTCGAGCTCCTACGAGCAGTACTTC. Amino acid sequence: CASSSSSYEQYF. The chain is built from TRBV28 and TRBJ2-7; D not certain. Trimming removed 6 bases from V and 0 bases from J, with 6 bases in between. This CDR3 comprises 12 residues. The germline V gene encodes CDR1 MDHEN and CDR2 SYDVKM. Full variable domain (missing parts from reference TRBV28 and TRBJ2-7): DVKVTQSSRYLVKRTGEKVFLECVQDMDHENMFWYRQDPGLGLRLIYFSYDVKMKEKGDIPEGYSVSREKKERFSLILESASTNQTSMYLCASSSSSYEQYFGPGTRLTVT.

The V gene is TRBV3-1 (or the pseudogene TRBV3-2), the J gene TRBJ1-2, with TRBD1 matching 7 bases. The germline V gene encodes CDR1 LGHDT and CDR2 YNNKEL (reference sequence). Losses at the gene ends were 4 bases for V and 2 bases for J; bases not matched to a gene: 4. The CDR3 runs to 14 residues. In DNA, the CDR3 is TGTGCCAGCAGCCGGACAGGTTCCAACTATGGCTACACCTTC. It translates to CASSRTGSNYGYTF.

DNA of the CDR3: TGTGCCTGGAGTGCCGGGACAGGCTTCTACAATGAGCAGTTCTTC. Encoded protein: CAWSAGTGFYNEQFF. V usage is TRBV30 and J usage is TRBJ2-1, with TRBD1 matching 8 bases. V trimming: 1 base; J trimming: 3 bases; junction bases outside the gene matches: 5. From germline, CDR1 is GTSNPN and CDR2 SVGIG (reference sequence). The CDR3 sequence is 15 residues long.

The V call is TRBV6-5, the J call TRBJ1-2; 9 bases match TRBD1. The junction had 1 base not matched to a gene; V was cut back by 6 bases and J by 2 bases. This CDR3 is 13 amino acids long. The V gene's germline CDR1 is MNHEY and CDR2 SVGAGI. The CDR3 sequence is CASSGQGNYGYTF. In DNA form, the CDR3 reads TGTGCCAGCAGCGGACAGGGGAACTATGGCTACACCTTC.

CDR3 sequence: CASSTQGLNNQPQHF. As DNA, the CDR3 is TGTGCCAGTAGTACACAGGGGCTGAACAATCAGCCCCAGCATTTT. The chain recombines TRBV19 with TRBJ1-5; 7 bases are shared with TRBD1. Losses at the gene ends were 4 bases for V and 3 bases for J; bases not matched to a gene: 6. The CDR3 covers 15 residues. The germline gives CDR1 LNHDA, CDR2 SQIVND (reference sequence).

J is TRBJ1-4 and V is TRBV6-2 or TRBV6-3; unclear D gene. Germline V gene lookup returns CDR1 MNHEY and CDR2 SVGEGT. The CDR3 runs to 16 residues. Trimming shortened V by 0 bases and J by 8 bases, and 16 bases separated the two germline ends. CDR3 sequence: CASSYSRGQLAEKLFF. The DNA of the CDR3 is TGTGCCAGCAGTTACTCGAGAGGGCAACTAGCAGAAAAACTGTTTTTT.

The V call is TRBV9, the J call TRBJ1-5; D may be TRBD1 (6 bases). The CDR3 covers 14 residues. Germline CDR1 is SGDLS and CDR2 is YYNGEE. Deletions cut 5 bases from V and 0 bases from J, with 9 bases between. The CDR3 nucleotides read TGTGCCAGCAGTCAGGACAGTAGCAATCAGCCCCAGCATTTT. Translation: CASSQDSSNQPQHF.

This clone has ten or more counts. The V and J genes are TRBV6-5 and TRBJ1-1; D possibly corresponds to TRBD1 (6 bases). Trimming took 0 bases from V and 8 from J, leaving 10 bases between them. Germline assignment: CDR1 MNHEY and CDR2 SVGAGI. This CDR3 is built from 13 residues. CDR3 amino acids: CASSYSMTGEAFF. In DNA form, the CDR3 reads TGTGCCAGCAGTTACTCGATGACAGGAGAAGCTTTCTTT.

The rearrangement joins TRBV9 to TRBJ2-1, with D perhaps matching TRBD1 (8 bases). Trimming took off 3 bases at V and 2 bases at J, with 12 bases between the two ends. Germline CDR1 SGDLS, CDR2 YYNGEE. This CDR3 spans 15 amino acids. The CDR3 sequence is CASSDRGGPYNEQFF. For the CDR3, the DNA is TGTGCCAGCAGCGACAGGGGGGGACCCTACAATGAGCAGTTCTTC.

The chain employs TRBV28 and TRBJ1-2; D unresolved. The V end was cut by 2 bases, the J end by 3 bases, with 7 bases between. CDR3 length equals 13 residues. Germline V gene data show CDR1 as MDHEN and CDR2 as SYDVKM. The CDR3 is CASSLLNYYGYTF. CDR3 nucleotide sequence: TGTGCCAGCAGTTTACTAAACTACTATGGCTACACCTTC.

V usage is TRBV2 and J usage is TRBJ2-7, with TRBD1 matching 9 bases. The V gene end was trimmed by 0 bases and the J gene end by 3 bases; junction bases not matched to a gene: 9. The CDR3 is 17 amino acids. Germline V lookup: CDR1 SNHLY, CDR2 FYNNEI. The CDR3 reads CASSEALKDRGLYEQYF. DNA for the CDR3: TGTGCCAGCAGTGAAGCTCTGAAGGACAGGGGCCTCTACGAGCAGTACTTC.

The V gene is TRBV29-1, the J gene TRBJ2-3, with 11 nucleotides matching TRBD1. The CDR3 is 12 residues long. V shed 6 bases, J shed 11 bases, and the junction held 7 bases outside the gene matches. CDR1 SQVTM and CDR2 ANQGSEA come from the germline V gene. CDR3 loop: CSVGTGGGEQYF. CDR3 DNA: TGCAGCGTGGGGACAGGGGGAGGTGAGCAGTATTTT.

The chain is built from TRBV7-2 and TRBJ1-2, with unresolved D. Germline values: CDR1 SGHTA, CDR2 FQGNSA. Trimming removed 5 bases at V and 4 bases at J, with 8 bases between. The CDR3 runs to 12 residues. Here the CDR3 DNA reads TGTGCCAGCAGCCTGAGTAGCTATGGCTACACCTTC. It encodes CASSLSSYGYTF.

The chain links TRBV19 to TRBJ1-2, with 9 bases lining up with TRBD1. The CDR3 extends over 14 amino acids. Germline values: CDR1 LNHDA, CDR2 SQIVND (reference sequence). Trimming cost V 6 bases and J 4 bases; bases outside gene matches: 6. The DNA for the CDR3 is TGTGCCAGTAGCAACCGGGACAGGGCCTATGGCTACACCTTC. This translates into CASSNRDRAYGYTF. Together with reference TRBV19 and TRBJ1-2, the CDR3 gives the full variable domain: DGGITQSPKYLFRKEGQNVTLSCEQNLNHDAMYWYRQDPGQGLRLIYYSQIVNDFQKGDIAEGYSVSREKKESFPLTVTSAQKNPTAFYLCASSNRDRAYGYTFGSGTRLTVV.